Listed below are T cell receptor gamma chains from one sample, sequenced in a study of Vδ1+ human thymocytes. TCRdb re-called the multiplex PCR reads through CATT. This sample carries over 25,000 gamma-chain clones, about 18% of them seen once, and the ten largest clones take less than 2%. Material for sequencing was Vdelta1+ gamma-delta thymocytes from the thymus. These receptors all stem from a boy under three years old who had congenital heart surgery. Each CDR3 is given with its conserved first and last residue.

J: TRGJ1/TRGJ2
V: TRGV9
CDR3: CALWEVQVNYYKKLF

J: TRGJ1/TRGJ2
V: TRGV8
CDR3: CATWEPWRYYKKLF

J: TRGJ1/TRGJ2
V: TRGV9
CDR3: CALWETLEKLF

J: TRGJ1/TRGJ2
V: TRGV2
CDR3: CATWDVGDYKKLF

J: TRGJ1/TRGJ2
V: TRGV3
CDR3: CATWDRPANYYKKLF

J: TRGJ1/TRGJ2
V: TRGV8
CDR3: CATWDSAKLF

J: TRGJP2
V: TRGV9
CDR3: CALWEVAMGLSSDWIKTF

J: TRGJ1/TRGJ2
V: TRGV9
CDR3: CALWEVRFERNYYKKLF

J: TRGJP
V: TRGV9
CDR3: CALWEVHELGKKIKVF

J: TRGJ1/TRGJ2
V: TRGV5
CDR3: CATWDRPHGKLF

J: TRGJP1
V: TRGV5
CDR3: CATWDGRSGWFKIF

J: TRGJ1/TRGJ2
V: TRGV9
CDR3: CALWEVPWDYKKLF

J: TRGJ1/TRGJ2
V: TRGV2
CDR3: CATWDGPWGKLF

J: TRGJ1/TRGJ2
V: TRGV2
CDR3: CATWGISGYKKLF

J: TRGJ1/TRGJ2
V: TRGV5
CDR3: CATWDSPFLNYYKKLF

J: TRGJ1/TRGJ2
V: TRGV5
CDR3: CATWDRPRYKKLF

J: TRGJ1/TRGJ2
V: TRGV9
CDR3: CALWYYKKLF

J: TRGJ1/TRGJ2
V: TRGV4
CDR3: CATWEPYYKNLF

J: TRGJ1/TRGJ2
V: TRGV4
CDR3: CATWDRGKLF

J: TRGJ1/TRGJ2
V: TRGV2
CDR3: CAAWDRQESKKLF

J: TRGJP2
V: TRGV2
CDR3: CATWDGRESSDWIKTF

J: TRGJP2
V: TRGV3
CDR3: CATWDRLRGDWIKTF

J: TRGJP2
V: TRGV5
CDR3: CATWDRMGSDWIKTF

J: TRGJP2
V: TRGV4
CDR3: CATWVRSYSSDWIKTF

J: TRGJ1/TRGJ2
V: TRGV3
CDR3: CATWDSLFYYKKLF

J: TRGJ1/TRGJ2
V: TRGV3
CDR3: CATWDRLEHYKKLF

J: TRGJ1/TRGJ2
V: TRGV9
CDR3: CALWEVLDSYKKLF

J: TRGJ1/TRGJ2
V: TRGV4
CDR3: CATWETNYYKKLF

J: TRGJ1/TRGJ2
V: TRGV4
CDR3: CATWDGYPGKLF

J: TRGJP1
V: TRGV3
CDR3: CATWSRHPGWFKIF

J: TRGJ1/TRGJ2
V: TRGV9
CDR3: CALWEVGNYKKLF

J: TRGJP2
V: TRGV4
CDR3: CATWSPYDWIKTF

J: TRGJP
V: TRGV8
CDR3: CATWRQELGKKIKVF

J: TRGJ1/TRGJ2
V: TRGV4
CDR3: CATWLRYKKLF

J: TRGJ1/TRGJ2
V: TRGV2
CDR3: CATWDGLRKKLF

J: TRGJ1/TRGJ2
V: TRGV2
CDR3: CATWDGTRNYYKKLF

J: TRGJ1/TRGJ2
V: TRGV8
CDR3: CATWAPQSADKKLF

J: TRGJ1/TRGJ2
V: TRGV5
CDR3: CATWDRRHYKKLF

J: TRGJ1/TRGJ2
V: TRGV4
CDR3: CATWNSCYYKKLF

J: TRGJP2
V: TRGV4
CDR3: CATWDERSSDWIKTF

J: TRGJP2
V: TRGV4
CDR3: CATWGFLSDWIKTF

J: TRGJ1/TRGJ2
V: TRGV9
CDR3: CALWESYKKLF

J: TRGJ1/TRGJ2
V: TRGV4
CDR3: CATWDGRYKKLF

J: TRGJP2
V: TRGV5
CDR3: CATWDRPGWIKTF

J: TRGJ1/TRGJ2
V: TRGV9
CDR3: CALWEVEGYKKLF

J: TRGJ1/TRGJ2
V: TRGV4
CDR3: CATWDGPLGVKKLF

J: TRGJ1/TRGJ2
V: TRGV9
CDR3: CALWEVNPYKKLF

J: TRGJP1
V: TRGV5
CDR3: CATWDRGWRTGWFNIF

J: TRGJ1/TRGJ2
V: TRGV9
CDR3: CALWVCNKKLF